The clone carrying this T cell receptor (beta chain) has a count of ten or more. Antigen unknown. Method: immunoSEQ multiplex PCR; TCRdb's copy keeps in-frame clones and lacks some. The profile covers about 330,000 clones, with around 90% appearing a single time and about 1.2% taken by the ten largest. CDR1 SQVTM and CDR2 ANQGSEA come from the germline V gene. V lost 3 bases to trimming and J lost 8 bases; unmatched junction nucleotides: 5. The length of the CDR3 is 13 residues. This record belongs to a study of cytomegalovirus exposure and HLA in healthy donors. Study in general: The roughly 110 validation repertoires were reported in a later analysis to have been generated on the same platform as the approximately 700 first-cohort repertoires.

Overall study results and limits: A list of 164 TCR beta chains associated with cytomegalovirus was given. Rarity marked most TCR sequences, yet some public TCRs occurred in many donors. A few CMV-associated chains were confirmed in vitro to be specific for CMV antigens.

The gene calls are TRBV29-1 and TRBJ2-1; 9 nucleotides match TRBD2. This receptor was identified in a woman aged 25 to 39 in good health and CMV-seropositive. The sequenced sample was PBMCs. Here the CDR3 DNA reads TGCAGCGTTGATCTAGCGGGGTTGGATGAGCAGTTCTTC. Amino acids: CSVDLAGLDEQFF.